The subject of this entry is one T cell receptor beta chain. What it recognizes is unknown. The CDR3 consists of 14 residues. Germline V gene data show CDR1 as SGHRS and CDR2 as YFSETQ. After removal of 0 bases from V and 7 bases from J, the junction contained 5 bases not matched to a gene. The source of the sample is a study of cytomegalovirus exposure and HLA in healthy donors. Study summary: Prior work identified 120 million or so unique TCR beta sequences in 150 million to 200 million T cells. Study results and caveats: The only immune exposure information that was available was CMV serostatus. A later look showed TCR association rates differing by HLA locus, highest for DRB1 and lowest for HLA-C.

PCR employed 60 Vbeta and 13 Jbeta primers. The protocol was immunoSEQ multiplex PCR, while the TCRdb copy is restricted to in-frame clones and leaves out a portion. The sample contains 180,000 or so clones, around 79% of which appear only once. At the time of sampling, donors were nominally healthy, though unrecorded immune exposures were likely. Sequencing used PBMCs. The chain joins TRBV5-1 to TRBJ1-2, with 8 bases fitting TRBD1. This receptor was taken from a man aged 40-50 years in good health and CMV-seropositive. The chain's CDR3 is CASSLVGQGGGYTF. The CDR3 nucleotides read TGCGCCAGCAGCTTGGTTGGACAGGGCGGTGGCTACACCTTC. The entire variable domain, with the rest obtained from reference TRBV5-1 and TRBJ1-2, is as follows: KAGVTQTPRYLIKTRGQQVTLSCSPISGHRSVSWYQQTPGQGLQFLFEYFSETQRNKGNFPGRFSGRQFSNSRSEMNVSTLELGDSALYLCASSLVGQGGGYTFGSGTRLTVV.